The following is a T cell receptor (beta chain) sequence with its context. Its antigen is as yet unknown. This entry comes from a study of T cell responses to AZD1222 COVID-19 vaccine. General observations from the study: Repertoire sampling was restricted to post-peak T cell response timepoints. Seropositive status at baseline applied to only 6 or 7 AZD1222 recipients. Donors were largely white British and mainly female; clonal diversity was possibly underestimated.

Germline values: CDR1 SGHRS, CDR2 YFSETQ. The V and J ends lost 7 bases and 5 bases respectively, with 18 bases between them. The CDR3 totals 14 residues. Only in-frame clones appear in the TCRdb table, and some are missing; sequencing was by immunoSEQ multiplex PCR. The sample records roughly 160,000 clones, 93% being singletons. The chain joins TRBV5-1 to TRBJ2-5; D is tentatively TRBD1 or TRBD2 (6 bases each). The clonotype originates from an adult in good health. Sequencing was performed on peripheral blood, taken on day 0 of AZD1222 vaccination. The CDR3 nucleotides are TGCGCCAGCTGGGTCACGGGGGCCCGGGAGACCCAGTACTTC. Its protein product is CASWVTGARETQYF.